These T cell receptor beta chains were read from a single sample in a study of blood T cell repertoires in COVID-19. The repertoire was sequenced with immunoSEQ multiplex PCR; TCRdb's copy has only in-frame clones and lacks some. Of about 300,000 clones in the sample, approximately 88% are singletons; the top ten hold about 7%. Sequencing was done on a sample of peripheral blood. The receptors stem from a woman between 25 and 40 years old who had recovered from COVID-19. Each CDR3 is given with its conserved first and last residue. A D gene is named only where the DNA matches it firmly. Only part of the rows carry a size: once, few, many, or a class if the clone is expanded.

clone size,D gene,V gene,J gene,CDR3 protein,CDR3 DNA
NA,NA,TRBV27,TRBJ2-5,CASSKEPQGTQYF,TGTGCCAGCAGCAAGGAACCCCAGGGGACCCAGTACTTC
NA,NA,TRBV29-1,TRBJ2-3,CSGRQTLGHTDTQYF,TGCAGCGGCCGACAGACCTTGGGGCACACAGATACGCAGTATTTT
NA,NA,TRBV7-2,TRBJ2-1,CASSLVSTSMDEQFF,TGTGCCAGCAGCTTAGTATCTACTAGCATGGATGAGCAGTTCTTC
NA,NA,TRBV7-9,TRBJ2-7,CASSLGLFYEQYF,TGTGCCAGCAGCTTGGGACTGTTCTACGAGCAGTACTTC
NA,NA,TRBV7-8,TRBJ1-3,CASSLGMAAGRNTIYF,TGTGCCAGCAGCTTAGGGATGGCGGCAGGGAGAAACACCATATATTTT
NA,TRBD1,TRBV27,TRBJ1-2,CASAKTGTVWSLGGYTF,TGTGCCAGCGCGAAGACCGGGACAGTCTGGTCGTTGGGTGGCTACACCTTC
NA,TRBD1,TRBV5-1,TRBJ1-3,CASSDGGQGNTIYF,TGCGCCAGCAGCGATGGGGGACAGGGAAACACCATATATTTT
once,TRBD1,TRBV28,TRBJ2-7,CASSLSSGQGKVKQYF,TGTGCCAGCAGTCTATCGTCCGGACAGGGTAAAGTAAAGCAGTACTTC
NA,NA,TRBV2,TRBJ1-1,CAAGVFDTEAFF,TGTGCCGCAGGGGTATTTGACACTGAAGCTTTCTTT
NA,NA,TRBV5-4,TRBJ1-2,CASSPTRAANYGYTF,TGTGCCAGCAGCCCAACGCGGGCCGCTAACTATGGCTACACCTTC
NA,NA,TRBV5-6,TRBJ2-5,CASSLGGEEGETQYF,TGTGCCAGCAGCTTGGGAGGGGAGGAGGGGGAGACCCAGTACTTC
NA,TRBD1,TRBV19,TRBJ1-2,CASTPDGQGIYGYTF,TGTGCCAGTACTCCCGACGGACAGGGCATCTATGGCTACACCTTC
NA,NA,TRBV7-3,TRBJ2-7,CASSKIGAESYEQYF,TGTGCCAGCAGCAAGATAGGGGCCGAATCCTACGAGCAGTACTTC
NA,NA,TRBV19,TRBJ2-7,CASSPGDHYEQYF,TGTGCCAGTAGTCCAGGGGACCACTACGAGCAGTACTTC
NA,TRBD1,TRBV5-4,TRBJ2-1,CASNAVTGDNEQFF,TGTGCCAGCAACGCCGTCACAGGGGACAATGAGCAGTTCTTC
NA,NA,TRBV3-1/TRBV3-2,TRBJ1-4,CASSQGLPRILTATNEKLFF,TGTGCCAGCAGCCAAGGACTCCCCCGGATCCTAACTGCAACTAATGAAAAACTGTTTTTT
NA,TRBD1,TRBV5-8,TRBJ1-1,CASSSYDRGTEAFF,TGTGCCAGCAGCTCATACGACAGGGGCACTGAAGCTTTCTTT
NA,TRBD1,TRBV28,TRBJ1-2,CASSFQGGSYGYTF,TGTGCCAGCAGTTTTCAGGGGGGCTCGTATGGCTACACCTTC
NA,TRBD2,TRBV7-2,TRBJ2-7,CASSLVAGEYEQYF,TGTGCCAGCAGCTTAGTTGCGGGGGAGTACGAGCAGTACTTC
NA,NA,TRBV4-2,TRBJ2-1,CASSPEPINEQFF,TGTGCCAGCAGCCCCGAGCCCATCAATGAGCAGTTCTTC
NA,NA,TRBV20-1,TRBJ1-1,CSVGGNTEAFF,TGCAGCGTCGGTGGGAACACTGAAGCTTTCTTT
NA,NA,TRBV7-8,TRBJ1-1,CASSRGARNTEAFF,TGTGCCAGCTCCCGGGGGGCTCGGAACACTGAAGCTTTCTTT
NA,TRBD2,TRBV28,TRBJ2-2,CASSFREGNTGELFF,TGTGCCAGCAGTTTTAGGGAGGGAAACACCGGGGAGCTGTTTTTT